The 24 T cell receptor beta chains below all came from one sample that was sequenced in a study of PD-L1 blockade in urothelial cancer (TCRdb year 2017). Libraries were constructed by the immunoSEQ multiplex PCR assay. The immuneACCESS repertoire file appears here via TCRdb, limited to in-frame rearrangements. These files lack a portion of the clones; in checked studies, under half of the deficit traces to unresolved V genes, and the cause of the others is not known. The sample data list some 77,000 clones, and approximately 86% of these were observed just once. Of the sample, roughly 6.1% is held by the ten largest clones. Sequenced here: PBMCs, sampled around atezolizumab (anti-PD-L1) treatment. These receptors all stem from a woman between 65 and 79 years old with urothelial cancer.

A single count supports this clone. V is TRBV18 and J is TRBJ2-7, with D maybe TRBD1 (5 bases). The CDR3 sequence is 17 residues long. Germline CDR1 KGHSH, CDR2 LQKENI. Trimming stripped 0 bases from V and 0 bases from J, with 15 bases between. The CDR3 coding sequence is TGTGCCAGCTCACCACCAGGGGCGGCACAAAGCTCCTACGAGCAGTACTTC. Translated, it gives CASSPPGAAQSSYEQYF.

This clone was picked up one time. This sequence joins TRBV5-5 and TRBJ1-4; 10 bases fit TRBD1. Per germline, CDR1 SGHKS and CDR2 YYEKEE (reference sequence). The J segment lost 7 bases and the V segment lost 3 bases, leaving 9 bases of the junction unmatched. The CDR3 is 16 amino acids. The CDR3 nucleotides are TGTGCCAGCAGCTGGGCCGACAGGGGGCATGGTGAAAAACTGTTTTTT. Translation gives CASSWADRGHGEKLFF. Full variable domain (missing parts from reference TRBV5-5 and TRBJ1-4): DAGVTQSPTHLIKTRGQQVTLRCSPISGHKSVSWYQQVLGQGPQFIFQYYEKEERGRGNFPDRFSARQFPNYSSELNVNALLLGDSALYLCASSWADRGHGEKLFFGSGTQLSVL.

V gene TRBV18 combines with J gene TRBJ2-5, with 8 bases matching TRBD1. The length of the CDR3 is 14 residues. Trimming removed 4 bases from V and 1 base from J; junction bases left unmatched: 2. Germline V gives CDR1 KGHSH, CDR2 LQKENI. The CDR3 region has the DNA TGTGCCAGCTCACGAGGACAGGGCCAAGAGACCCAGTACTTC. It translates to CASSRGQGQETQYF.

V and J are TRBV9 and TRBJ2-2; D uncertain. This CDR3 spans 14 amino acids. CDR1 is SGDLS, CDR2 YYNGEE, per germline. V was clipped by 3 bases and J by 7 bases, with 13 bases between them. In DNA form, the CDR3 reads TGTGCCAGCAGCGCCCTAGGATTTGGCGGGGAGCTGTTTTTT. This sequence encodes CASSALGFGGELFF.

V usage is TRBV30 and J usage is TRBJ1-3, with D possibly being TRBD1 (5 bases). The CDR3 length is 15 residues. Germline V gene lookup returns CDR1 GTSNPN and CDR2 SVGIG (reference sequence). The V end was cut by 3 bases, the J end by 0 bases, with 12 bases between. The CDR3 loop reads CAWRRDWSSGNTIYF. CDR3 in DNA: TGTGCCTGGAGGCGGGACTGGAGCTCTGGAAACACCATATATTTT.

The rearrangement uses TRBV10-2 and TRBJ2-1, with 9 nucleotides matching TRBD2. Per the germline V gene, CDR1 is WSHSY and CDR2 is SAAADI. The CDR3 covers 14 residues. Trimming took 4 bases from V and 4 from J; bases not matched to a gene: 2. The CDR3 nucleotides are TGCGCCAGCAGTGCTCTAGCGGGATACAATGAGCAGTTCTTC. Its translation: CASSALAGYNEQFF.

The chain employs TRBV28 and TRBJ1-1, with 9 bases matching TRBD1. Trimming cost V 3 bases and J 10 bases; bases outside gene matches: 15. There are 16 residues in the CDR3. Germline values: CDR1 MDHEN, CDR2 SYDVKM. This CDR3 is CASSFIGTGNAEGAFF. CDR3 bases: TGTGCCAGCAGTTTCATCGGGACAGGGAACGCTGAGGGAGCTTTCTTT. The full variable domain, completed using reference TRBV28 and TRBJ1-1, is DVKVTQSSRYLVKRTGEKVFLECVQDMDHENMFWYRQDPGLGLRLIYFSYDVKMKEKGDIPEGYSVSREKKERFSLILESASTNQTSMYLCASSFIGTGNAEGAFFGQGTRLTVV.

This chain links TRBV10-2 with TRBJ1-2; D is possibly TRBD1 (5 bases). Trimming cost V 2 bases and J 0 bases, with 16 bases left between them. CDR1 WSHSY and CDR2 SAAADI come from the germline V gene. The CDR3 is 17 amino acids. CDR3 DNA: TGCGCCAGCAGTGAGCGAGCCCGCGGGGCTTCTAACTATGGCTACACCTTC. This encodes CASSERARGASNYGYTF.

The V call is TRBV9, the J call TRBJ2-7; D gene unclear. The CDR3 runs to 15 residues. Deletions cut 0 bases from V and 3 bases from J, with 13 bases between. From germline, CDR1 is SGDLS and CDR2 YYNGEE. CDR3 amino acids: CASSVGEVLDYEQYF. Here the CDR3 DNA reads TGTGCCAGCAGCGTAGGAGAGGTTCTTGACTACGAGCAGTACTTC.

This chain uses TRBV28 with TRBJ2-1; TRBD1 aligns across 7 bases. Germline CDR1 and CDR2: MDHEN and SYDVKM. The CDR3 runs 16 residues. V lost 5 bases, J lost 5 bases, and 12 bases stayed unmatched. CDR3 loop: CASSPIGTAVNNEQFF. The DNA for the CDR3 is TGTGCCAGCAGTCCTATCGGGACAGCGGTAAACAATGAGCAGTTCTTC.

This clone was seen only once. V and J are TRBV7-2 and TRBJ1-5, with D hard to call. Germline V gives CDR1 SGHTA, CDR2 FQGNSA. This CDR3 spans 15 amino acids. The V end lost 1 base, the J end lost 0 bases, and 7 bases lay between the germline ends. The CDR3 DNA reads TGTGCCAGCAGCTTAGGCCAGTTTAGCAATCAGCCCCAGCATTTT. Translation gives CASSLGQFSNQPQHF.

The gene calls are TRBV4-2 and TRBJ1-4, with 7 bases aligning to TRBD1. V dropped 0 bases and J dropped 0; count of bases not matched to a gene: 4. The CDR3 spans 17 residues. Germline CDR1 LGHNA, CDR2 YNFKEQ. In DNA, the CDR3 is TGTGCCAGCAGCCAAGAGACAGGGCCTTCAACTAATGAAAAACTGTTTTTT. The encoded protein is CASSQETGPSTNEKLFF.

The J gene is TRBJ1-1, the V gene TRBV2; tentative D call: TRBD1 (5 bases). Trimming stripped 6 bases from V and 3 bases from J, with 11 bases between. Germline V lookup: CDR1 SNHLY, CDR2 FYNNEI. This CDR3 spans 13 amino acids. This chain's CDR3 is CASSRAFDTEAFF. As DNA, the CDR3 is TGTGCCAGCAGCAGGGCGTTTGACACTGAAGCTTTCTTT.

The chain combines TRBV2 with TRBJ2-4, with TRBD1 as a possible D gene (7 bases). The CDR3 loop spans 16 amino acids. The V end was cut by 6 bases, the J end by 4 bases, with 19 bases between. CDR1 is SNHLY, CDR2 FYNNEI, per germline. Here the CDR3 reads CASRQENQGGKNIQYF. In DNA, the CDR3 is TGTGCCAGCAGACAAGAAAATCAGGGGGGAAAAAACATTCAGTACTTC.

The chain employs TRBV5-6 and TRBJ2-5; 8 bases line up with TRBD2. V lost 4 bases to trimming and J lost 4 bases; unmatched junction nucleotides: 15. The CDR3 length is 17 residues. Per germline, CDR1 SGHDT and CDR2 YYEEEE. CDR3 loop: CASSPQWGREVPETQYF. As DNA, the CDR3 is TGTGCCAGCAGCCCGCAGTGGGGGCGGGAGGTCCCAGAGACCCAGTACTTC.

The chain employs TRBV7-2 and TRBJ1-2; 7 nucleotides align to TRBD1. CDR3 length: 18 amino acids. CDR1 is SGHTA, CDR2 FQGNSA, per germline. With 1 base clipped from V and 1 base from J, the junction kept 12 bases outside the gene matches. The CDR3 nucleotides read TGTGCCAGCAGCTTAGACGTAGGGACAGCTTCCTTTAACTATGGCTACACCTTC. The encoded protein is CASSLDVGTASFNYGYTF.

The chain is built from TRBV5-4 and TRBJ1-2; 7 bases map to TRBD1. The CDR3 is made up of 14 amino acids. V shed 4 bases and J 0 bases; nucleotides not matched to a gene: 3. The germline V gene encodes CDR1 SGHNT and CDR2 YYREEE (reference sequence). CDR3 sequence (DNA): TGTGCCAGCAGCGAGGGACAGTCTAACTATGGCTACACCTTC. This gives the protein CASSEGQSNYGYTF.

This chain links TRBV2 with TRBJ1-1, with D unresolved. Germline assignment: CDR1 SNHLY and CDR2 FYNNEI. The ends were cut back, 10 bases at V and 4 bases at J, with 16 bases in the middle. The CDR3 contains 13 residues. The CDR3 bases are TGTGCCACCGCTGGCGGGTACGGCACTGAAGCTTTCTTT. Translating it yields CATAGGYGTEAFF.

This clone was detected only once. This rearrangement joins TRBV5-4 to TRBJ1-3; D uncertain. The V end lost 0 bases, the J end lost 0 bases, and 10 bases lay between the germline ends. Germline V gives CDR1 SGHNT, CDR2 YYREEE (reference sequence). This CDR3 spans 16 amino acids. CDR3 loop: CASSLDGRRSGNTIYF. The CDR3 DNA sequence: TGTGCCAGCAGCTTGGACGGGAGGCGCTCTGGAAACACCATATATTTT.

J is TRBJ2-1 and V is TRBV19, with D perhaps TRBD1 (5 bases). The CDR3 has 13 amino acids. V lost 6 bases and J 7 bases, leaving 13 bases between the germline ends. The V gene's germline CDR1 is LNHDA and CDR2 SQIVND (reference sequence). The CDR3 loop reads CASSLGRTNEQFF. CDR3 DNA sequence: TGTGCCAGTAGCTTAGGGCGGACAAATGAGCAGTTCTTC.

CDR3 nucleotides: TGTGCCAGCAGCCCGGTACCGCGGCAGGGGGCAGGAGAGACCCAGTACTTC. It is translated as CASSPVPRQGAGETQYF. The chain joins TRBV7-6 to TRBJ2-5, with TRBD1 identical over 8 bases. With 5 bases clipped from V and 4 bases from J, the junction kept 15 bases outside the gene matches. The germline CDR1 and CDR2 sequences are SGHVS and FNYEAQ. The CDR3 is 17 residues long.

The gene calls are TRBV29-1 and TRBJ2-7, with D possibly TRBD2 on 6 matching bases. The CDR3 spans 13 residues. CDR1 and CDR2 (germline): SQVTM, ANQGSEA. V was trimmed by 1 base and J by 3 bases, leaving 10 bases between them. In nucleotides, the CDR3 is TGCAGCGTTGAAGCGGGGGTGGGCTACGAGCAGTACTTC. Its protein product is CSVEAGVGYEQYF.

The rearrangement links TRBV15 to TRBJ1-2; TRBD1 aligns across 8 bases. The trim removed 4 bases at V and 11 bases at J, leaving 12 bases unmatched. The germline CDR1 and CDR2 sequences are LNHNV and YYDKDF (reference sequence). There are 14 residues in the CDR3. CDR3 nucleotide sequence: TGTGCCACCAGCATCCGACAGGGGATGGGAAGTTACACCTTC. Its translation: CATSIRQGMGSYTF.

The chain has TRBV28 and TRBJ1-2, with D perhaps matching TRBD1 (5 bases). Germline CDR1 and CDR2: MDHEN and SYDVKM. V was shortened by 5 bases and J by 3 bases, with 13 bases between the two germline ends. CDR3 length equals 14 residues. The DNA for the CDR3 is TGTGCCAGCAGTGTAAGCGGAGGGGACTATGGCTACACCTTC. Protein sequence: CASSVSGGDYGYTF.